This is a list of T cell receptor beta chains from one sample in a study of blood T cells in healthy people across ages. TCRdb reprocessed the 5' RACE reads with MiXCR, giving one entry per CDR3 protein. Of 660,000 or so distinct CDR3 sequences in the sample, about 53% are singletons; the top ten hold over 30%. Sequenced input: blood. The receptor source for this set is a man between 60 and 70 years old in good health. CDR3s include the opening cysteine and the closing phenylalanine or tryptophan. The D gene is left open where the match is weak. Size is stated for part of the rows, as once, few or many counts, or as a class when the clone is expanded.

TRBJ2-4 | - | TRBD2 | TRBV2 | TGTGCCAGCAGAGGGGAGGGGAACATTCAGTACTTC | CASRGEGNIQYF
TRBJ2-7 | - | TRBD1 | TRBV9 | TGTGCCAGCAGCGATGGGACAGCCTCCTACGAGCAGTACTTC | CASSDGTASYEQYF
TRBJ2-3 | - | - | TRBV5-1 | TGCGCCAGCAGCGAGGCTAGCGCAGATACGCAGTATTTT | CASSEASADTQYF
TRBJ2-3 | - | TRBD2 | TRBV2 | TGTGCCAGCCGATGGGCTAGCGGAGCCGTAGATACGCAGTATTTT | CASRWASGAVDTQYF
TRBJ2-3 | few | - | TRBV7-2 | TGTGCCAGCAGCTCGTGGGGCAGTAGCACAGATACGCAGTATTTT | CASSSWGSSTDTQYF
TRBJ2-1 | - | - | TRBV7-2 | TGTGCCAGCAGACTACAGGGCATCTCCTACAATGAGCAGTTCTTC | CASRLQGISYNEQFF
TRBJ2-7 | few | TRBD1 | TRBV27 | TGTGCCAGCAGTCCCCCGGCAGGGGGCTACGAGCAGTACTTC | CASSPPAGGYEQYF
TRBJ2-1 | - | - | TRBV4-2 | TGTGCCAGCAGCCAAGCGGGGGCCCGGTACAATGAGCAGTTCTTC | CASSQAGARYNEQFF
TRBJ2-3 | once | TRBD2 | TRBV4-2 | TGTGCCAGCAGCCAAGCCCCAGCGGGGGTTGCAGATACGCAGTATTTT | CASSQAPAGVADTQYF
TRBJ2-3 | - | - | TRBV11-3 | TGTGCCAGCAGCTTAGCCGCCGGGGCGGATACGCAGTATTTT | CASSLAAGADTQYF